Here is one T cell receptor (beta chain) with its context. This entry comes from a study of blood T cell repertoires in COVID-19. Study at large: T cells, B-cell-depleted T cells, or PBMCs supplied cDNA or gDNA.

Seattle enrolled patients during active infection and tracked them longitudinally. The CDR3 length is 15 residues. After removal of 5 bases from V and 1 base from J, the junction contained 6 bases not matched to a gene. CDR1 and CDR2 from the germline V gene are MNHEY and SVGAGI. Assay used: immunoSEQ multiplex PCR; TCRdb lists only in-frame clones, some missing. The sample yields approximately 250,000 clones, around nine tenths seen once. V gene TRBV6-5 combines with J gene TRBJ1-1, with TRBD1 matching over 8 bases. The origin of this receptor is a man aged 25 to 40 with COVID-19, enrolled during active disease. The specimen sequenced was peripheral blood. CDR3 coding DNA: TGTGCCAGCAGTCTCAGGGGGCGCGGGAACACTGAAGCTTTCTTT. This encodes CASSLRGRGNTEAFF.